This entry lists 3 T cell receptor beta chains sequenced from one sample in a study of T cell responses to AZD1222 COVID-19 vaccine. Data came from immunoSEQ multiplex PCR; TCRdb stores just in-frame clones and leaves some out. The sample has 150,000 to 200,000 clones, 85% to 90% seen once. The sequenced sample was peripheral blood, obtained on day 0 of AZD1222 vaccination. Receptors were obtained from an adult in good health.

The chain is built from TRBV7-2 and TRBJ1-6; TRBD1 might be the D (5 bases). CDR1 SGHTA and CDR2 FQGNSA come from the germline V gene. Trimming removed 4 bases at V and 9 bases at J, with 22 bases between. The CDR3 length is 17 residues. The CDR3 loop is CASSSSQIGQGSSPLHF. CDR3 bases: TGTGCCAGCAGCTCCTCCCAAATAGGCCAGGGAAGTTCACCCCTCCACTTT.

J is TRBJ2-6 and V is TRBV9; D remains unclear. Trimming took off 7 bases at V and 2 bases at J, with 10 bases between the two ends. The CDR3 length is 14 residues. Germline V gene lookup returns CDR1 SGDLS and CDR2 YYNGEE. CDR3 DNA sequence: TGTGCCAGCGAACCGGGCGCTGGGGCCAACGTCCTGACTTTC. Its protein is CASEPGAGANVLTF.

This chain uses TRBV5-4 with TRBJ1-1; 9 nucleotides align to TRBD1. The CDR3 has 15 amino acids. The V gene's germline CDR1 is SGHNT and CDR2 YYREEE (reference sequence). V lost 2 bases and J lost 1; bases outside the gene matches: 3. The CDR3 spells CASSFGTGPNTEAFF. DNA of the CDR3: TGTGCCAGCAGCTTCGGGACAGGGCCGAACACTGAAGCTTTCTTT.